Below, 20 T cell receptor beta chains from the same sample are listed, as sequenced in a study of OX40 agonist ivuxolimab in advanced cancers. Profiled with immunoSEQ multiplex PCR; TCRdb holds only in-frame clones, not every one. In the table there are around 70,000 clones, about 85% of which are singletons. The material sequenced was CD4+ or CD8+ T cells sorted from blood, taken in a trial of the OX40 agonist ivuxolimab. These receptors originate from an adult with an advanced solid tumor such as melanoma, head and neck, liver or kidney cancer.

The CDR3 protein is CASRTTGEVYQPQHF. The CDR3 DNA reads TGTGCCAGCAGAACGACAGGGGAGGTATATCAGCCCCAGCATTTT. The chain is built from TRBV28 and TRBJ1-5, with 8 positions matching TRBD1. Germline assignment: CDR1 MDHEN and CDR2 SYDVKM. The CDR3 spans 15 residues. V trimming: 6 bases; J trimming: 5 bases; junction bases outside the gene matches: 9.

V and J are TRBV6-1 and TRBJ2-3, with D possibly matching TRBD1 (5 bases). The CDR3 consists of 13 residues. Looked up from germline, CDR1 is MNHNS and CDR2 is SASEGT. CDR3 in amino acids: CVTSTDSTDTQYF. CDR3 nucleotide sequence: TGTGTTACATCGACAGACTCTACAGATACGCAGTATTTT.

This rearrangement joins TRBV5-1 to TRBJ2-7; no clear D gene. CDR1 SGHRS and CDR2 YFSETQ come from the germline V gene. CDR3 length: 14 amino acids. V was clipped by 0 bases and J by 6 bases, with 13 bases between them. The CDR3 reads CASSLEPVAGEQYF. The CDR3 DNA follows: TGCGCCAGCAGCTTGGAGCCCGTGGCTGGCGAGCAGTACTTC.

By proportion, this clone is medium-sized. CDR3 coding DNA: TGTGCCAGCAGTGAAATTTACGGGGATCAGCCCCAGCATTTT. Translated, it gives CASSEIYGDQPQHF. The rearrangement links TRBV2 to TRBJ1-5; no definite D call. Germline-derived CDR1 and CDR2 are SNHLY and FYNNEI. V gave up 2 bases and J gave up 5 bases, with 10 bases separating them. CDR3 size: 14 residues.

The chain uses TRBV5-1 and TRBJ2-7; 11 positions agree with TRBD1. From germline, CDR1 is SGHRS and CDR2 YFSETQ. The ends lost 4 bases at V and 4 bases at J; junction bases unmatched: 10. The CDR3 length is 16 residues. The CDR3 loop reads CASSPELGTGGYEQYF. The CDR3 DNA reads TGCGCCAGCAGCCCGGAGCTGGGGACAGGGGGGTACGAGCAGTACTTC.

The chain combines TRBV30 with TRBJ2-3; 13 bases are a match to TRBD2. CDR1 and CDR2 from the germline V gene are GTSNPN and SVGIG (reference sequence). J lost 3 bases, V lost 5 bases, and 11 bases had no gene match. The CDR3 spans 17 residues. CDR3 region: CAWGTGLAGVLTDTQYF. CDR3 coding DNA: TGTGCCTGGGGGACCGGACTAGCGGGGGTGTTGACAGATACGCAGTATTTT.

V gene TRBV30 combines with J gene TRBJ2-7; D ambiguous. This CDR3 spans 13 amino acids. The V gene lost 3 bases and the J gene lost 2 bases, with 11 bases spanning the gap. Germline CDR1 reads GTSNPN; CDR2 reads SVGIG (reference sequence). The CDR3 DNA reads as TGTGCCTGGAGCACCGGGCCCCCCTACGAGCAGTACTTC. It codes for CAWSTGPPYEQYF.

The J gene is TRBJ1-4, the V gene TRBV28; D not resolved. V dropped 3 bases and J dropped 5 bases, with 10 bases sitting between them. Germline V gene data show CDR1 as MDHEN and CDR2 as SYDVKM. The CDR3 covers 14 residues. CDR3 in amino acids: CASSLGNENEKLFF. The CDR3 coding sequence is TGTGCCAGCAGTTTGGGAAATGAGAATGAAAAACTGTTTTTT. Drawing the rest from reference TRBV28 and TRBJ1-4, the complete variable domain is DVKVTQSSRYLVKRTGEKVFLECVQDMDHENMFWYRQDPGLGLRLIYFSYDVKMKEKGDIPEGYSVSREKKERFSLILESASTNQTSMYLCASSLGNENEKLFFGSGTQLSVL.

The CDR3 DNA reads as TGTGCCAGTAGTACCCCCGGAGGGGGGGCGAATGGCTACACCTTC. Its translation is CASSTPGGGANGYTF. V and J are TRBV19 and TRBJ1-2, with D perhaps matching TRBD1 (6 bases). V dropped 4 bases and J dropped 6 bases, with 18 bases sitting between them. Germline V gene sequence: CDR1 LNHDA, CDR2 SQIVND (reference sequence). This CDR3 spans 15 amino acids.

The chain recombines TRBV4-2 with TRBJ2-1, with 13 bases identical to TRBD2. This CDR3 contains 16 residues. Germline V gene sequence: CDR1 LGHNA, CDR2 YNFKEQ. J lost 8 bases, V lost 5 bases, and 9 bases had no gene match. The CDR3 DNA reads TGTGCCAGCAGCGATACTAGCGGGAGGGCCAGAGATGAGCAGTTCTTC. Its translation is CASSDTSGRARDEQFF.

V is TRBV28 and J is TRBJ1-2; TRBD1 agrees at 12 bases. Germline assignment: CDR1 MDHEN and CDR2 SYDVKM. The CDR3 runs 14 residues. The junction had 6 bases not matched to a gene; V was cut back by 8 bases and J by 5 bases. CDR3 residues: CASEGDRGLYGYTF. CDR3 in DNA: TGTGCCAGCGAAGGGGACAGGGGGCTGTATGGCTACACCTTC.

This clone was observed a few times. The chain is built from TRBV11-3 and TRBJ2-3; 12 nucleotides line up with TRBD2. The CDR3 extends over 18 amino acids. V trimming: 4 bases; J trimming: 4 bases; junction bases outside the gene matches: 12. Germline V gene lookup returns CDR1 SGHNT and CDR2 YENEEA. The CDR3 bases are TGTGCCAGCAGCTCCTGGACTAGCGGGGAAATCACCTCAGATACGCAGTATTTT. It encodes CASSSWTSGEITSDTQYF.

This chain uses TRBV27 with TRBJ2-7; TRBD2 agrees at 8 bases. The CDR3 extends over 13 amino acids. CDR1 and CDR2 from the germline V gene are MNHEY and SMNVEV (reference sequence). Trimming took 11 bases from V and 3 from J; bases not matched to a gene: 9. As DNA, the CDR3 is TGTGCCTCGAGGAAGCGGGAGTTCTACGAGCAGTACTTC. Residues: CASRKREFYEQYF.

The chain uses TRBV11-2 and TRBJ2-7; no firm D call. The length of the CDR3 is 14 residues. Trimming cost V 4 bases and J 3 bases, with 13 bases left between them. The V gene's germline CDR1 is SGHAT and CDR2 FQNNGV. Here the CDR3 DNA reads TGTGCCAGCAGCTCGTCTAACTTCGACTACGAGCAGTACTTC. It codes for CASSSSNFDYEQYF.

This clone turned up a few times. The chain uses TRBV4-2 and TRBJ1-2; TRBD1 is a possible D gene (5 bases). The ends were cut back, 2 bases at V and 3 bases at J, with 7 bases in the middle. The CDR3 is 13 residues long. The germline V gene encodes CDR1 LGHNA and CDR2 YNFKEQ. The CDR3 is CASSQMTDYGYTF. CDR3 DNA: TGTGCCAGCAGCCAAATGACAGACTATGGCTACACCTTC.

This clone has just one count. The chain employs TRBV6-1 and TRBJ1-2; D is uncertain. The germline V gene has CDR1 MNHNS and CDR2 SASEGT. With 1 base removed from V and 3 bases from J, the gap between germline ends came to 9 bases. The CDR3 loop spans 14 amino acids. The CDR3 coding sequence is TGTGCCAGCAGTGAAGGAAGGCGGGACTATGGCTACACCTTC. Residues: CASSEGRRDYGYTF.

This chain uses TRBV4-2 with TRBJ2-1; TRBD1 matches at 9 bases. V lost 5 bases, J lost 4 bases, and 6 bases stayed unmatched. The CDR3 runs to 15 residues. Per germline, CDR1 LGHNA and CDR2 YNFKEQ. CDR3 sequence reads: CASSVPGQGYNEQFF. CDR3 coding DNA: TGTGCCAGCAGCGTTCCGGGACAGGGTTACAATGAGCAGTTCTTC.

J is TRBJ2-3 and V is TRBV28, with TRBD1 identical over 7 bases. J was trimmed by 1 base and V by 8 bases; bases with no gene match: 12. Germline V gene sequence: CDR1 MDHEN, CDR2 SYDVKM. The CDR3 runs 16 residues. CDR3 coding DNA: TGTGCCAGCCAGCTTGTACAGGGGTTTCGCACAGATACGCAGTATTTT. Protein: CASQLVQGFRTDTQYF.

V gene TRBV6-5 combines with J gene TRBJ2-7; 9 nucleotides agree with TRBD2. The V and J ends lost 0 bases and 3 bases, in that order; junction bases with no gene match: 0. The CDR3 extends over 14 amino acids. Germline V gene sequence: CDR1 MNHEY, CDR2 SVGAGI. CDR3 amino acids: CASSYSSGGYEQYF. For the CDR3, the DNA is TGTGCCAGCAGTTACTCTAGCGGGGGCTACGAGCAGTACTTC.

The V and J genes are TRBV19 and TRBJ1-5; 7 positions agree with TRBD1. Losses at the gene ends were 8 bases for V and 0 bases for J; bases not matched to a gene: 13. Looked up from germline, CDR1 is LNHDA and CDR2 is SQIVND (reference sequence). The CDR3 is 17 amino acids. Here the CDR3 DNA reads TGTGCCAGTTGGGAGACAGGGTTAAAGCGTAGCAATCAGCCCCAGCATTTT. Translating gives CASWETGLKRSNQPQHF.